This record concerns one TCR beta chain sequence. Data came from immunoSEQ multiplex PCR; TCRdb stores just in-frame clones and leaves some out. The profile covers about 19,000 clones, with roughly 82% appearing a single time and approximately 1.5% taken by the ten largest. The sample originates from a study of PD-1 blockade in mismatch repair-deficient tumors. About the study: Patients had eleven to twelve mismatch repair-deficient cancer types, all previously treated and progressing.

The source material was PBMCs, sampled 52 weeks after starting pembrolizumab. This TCR was sampled from an adult with mismatch repair-deficient cancer.

CDR3 loop: CASSLDRLPGELFF. For the CDR3, the DNA is TGTGCCAGCAGCTTGGACAGGCTGCCCGGGGAGCTGTTTTTT. The chain is built from TRBV5-4 and TRBJ2-2; tentative D call: TRBD1 (5 bases). This CDR3 has 14 residues. From germline, CDR1 is SGHNT and CDR2 YYREEE (reference sequence). The germline V and J ends were trimmed by 0 bases and 6 bases, with 9 bases remaining between them. Together with reference TRBV5-4 and TRBJ2-2, the CDR3 gives the full variable domain: ETGVTQSPTHLIKTRGQQVTLRCSSQSGHNTVSWYQQALGQGPQFIFQYYREEENGRGNFPPRFSGLQFPNYSSELNVNALELDDSALYLCASSLDRLPGELFFGEGSRLTVL.